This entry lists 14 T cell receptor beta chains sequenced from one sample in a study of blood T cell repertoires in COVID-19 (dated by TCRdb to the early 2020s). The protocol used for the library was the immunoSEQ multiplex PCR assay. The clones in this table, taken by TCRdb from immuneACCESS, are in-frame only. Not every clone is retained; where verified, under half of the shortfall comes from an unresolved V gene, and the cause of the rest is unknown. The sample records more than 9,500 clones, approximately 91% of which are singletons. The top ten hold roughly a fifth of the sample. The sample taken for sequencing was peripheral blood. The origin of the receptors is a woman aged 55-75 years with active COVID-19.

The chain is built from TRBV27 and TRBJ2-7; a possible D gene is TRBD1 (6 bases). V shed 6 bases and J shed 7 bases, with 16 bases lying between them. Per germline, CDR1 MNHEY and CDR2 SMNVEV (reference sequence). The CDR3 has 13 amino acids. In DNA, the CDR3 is TGTGCCAGCAGCTTTGGACAGAACGGGGAGCAGTACTTC. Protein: CASSFGQNGEQYF.

Written as DNA, the CDR3 is TGTGCCAGCAGGACAGGGGGCGCGAATATGAACACTGAAGCTTTCTTT. This encodes CASRTGGANMNTEAFF. V is TRBV28 and J is TRBJ1-1; 10 positions agree with TRBD1. The CDR3 contains 16 residues. Germline CDR1 MDHEN, CDR2 SYDVKM. V dropped 6 bases and J dropped 0; count of bases not matched to a gene: 7.

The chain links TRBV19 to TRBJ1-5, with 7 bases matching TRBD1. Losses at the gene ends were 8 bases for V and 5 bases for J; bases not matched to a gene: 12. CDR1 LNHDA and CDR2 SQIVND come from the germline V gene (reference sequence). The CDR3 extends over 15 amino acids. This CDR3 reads CASGAPGGMHQPQHF. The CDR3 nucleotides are TGTGCCAGTGGCGCCCCAGGGGGAATGCATCAGCCCCAGCATTTT. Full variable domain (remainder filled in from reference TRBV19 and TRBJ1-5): DGGITQSPKYLFRKEGQNVTLSCEQNLNHDAMYWYRQDPGQGLRLIYYSQIVNDFQKGDIAEGYSVSREKKESFPLTVTSAQKNPTAFYLCASGAPGGMHQPQHFGDGTRLSIL.

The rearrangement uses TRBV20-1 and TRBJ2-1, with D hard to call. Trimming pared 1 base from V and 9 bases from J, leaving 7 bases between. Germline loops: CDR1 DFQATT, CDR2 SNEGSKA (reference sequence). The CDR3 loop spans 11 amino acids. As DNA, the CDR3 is TGCAGTGCTAGAGTCCGGGTTGAGCAGTTCTTC. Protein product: CSARVRVEQFF.

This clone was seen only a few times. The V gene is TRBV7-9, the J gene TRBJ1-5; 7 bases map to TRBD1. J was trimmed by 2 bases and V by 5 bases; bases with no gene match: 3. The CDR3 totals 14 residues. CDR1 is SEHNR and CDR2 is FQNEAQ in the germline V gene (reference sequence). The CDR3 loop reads CASSRGGGNQPQHF. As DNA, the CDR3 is TGTGCCAGCAGCCGAGGGGGCGGCAATCAGCCCCAGCATTTT. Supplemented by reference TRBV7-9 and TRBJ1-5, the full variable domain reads DTGVSQNPRHKITKRGQNVTFRCDPISEHNRLYWYRQTLGQGPEFLTYFQNEAQLEKSRLLSDRFSAERPKGSFSTLEIQRTEQGDSAMYLCASSRGGGNQPQHFGDGTRLSIL.

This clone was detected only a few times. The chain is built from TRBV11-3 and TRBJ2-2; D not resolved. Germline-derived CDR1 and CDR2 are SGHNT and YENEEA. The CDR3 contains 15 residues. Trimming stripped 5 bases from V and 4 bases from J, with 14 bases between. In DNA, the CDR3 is TGTGCCAGCAGCCCGCGTGGTCCTGGCACCGGGGAGCTGTTTTTT. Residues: CASSPRGPGTGELFF.

CDR3 sequence (DNA): TGTGCCAGCAGCTTGACAGTACACTACGAGCAGTACTTC. It encodes CASSLTVHYEQYF. This chain connects TRBV14 to TRBJ2-7; a weak D match, TRBD1 (5 bases). Trimming removed 5 bases at V and 3 bases at J, with 11 bases between. The CDR3 runs to 13 residues. Germline-derived CDR1 and CDR2 are SGHDN and FVKESK.

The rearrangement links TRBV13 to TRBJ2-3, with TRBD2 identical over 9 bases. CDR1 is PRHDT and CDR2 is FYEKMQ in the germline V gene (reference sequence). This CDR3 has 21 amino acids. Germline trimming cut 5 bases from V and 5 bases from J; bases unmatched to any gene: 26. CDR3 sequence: CASSDRFQGGIPGLAGDTQYF. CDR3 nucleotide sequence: TGTGCCAGCAGCGACCGGTTTCAGGGGGGGATTCCGGGACTAGCAGGAGATACGCAGTATTTT.

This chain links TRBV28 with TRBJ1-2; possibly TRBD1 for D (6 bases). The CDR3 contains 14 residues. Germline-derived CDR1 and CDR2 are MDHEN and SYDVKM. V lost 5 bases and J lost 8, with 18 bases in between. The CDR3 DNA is TGTGCCAGCAGTCAGGGACATTTCGCCTACGGCTACACCTTC. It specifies CASSQGHFAYGYTF.

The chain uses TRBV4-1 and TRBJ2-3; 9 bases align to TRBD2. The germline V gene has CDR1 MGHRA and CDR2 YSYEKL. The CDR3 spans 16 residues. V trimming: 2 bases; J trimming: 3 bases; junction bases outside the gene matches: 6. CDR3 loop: CASSQRTSVLTDTQYF. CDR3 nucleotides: TGCGCCAGCAGCCAACGGACTAGCGTGTTGACAGATACGCAGTATTTT.

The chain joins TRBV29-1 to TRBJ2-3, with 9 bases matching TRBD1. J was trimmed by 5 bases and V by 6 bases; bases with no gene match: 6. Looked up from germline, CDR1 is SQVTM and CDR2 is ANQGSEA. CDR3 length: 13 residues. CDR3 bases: TGCAGCGTCGAACAGGGGGCAGGAGATACGCAGTATTTT. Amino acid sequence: CSVEQGAGDTQYF.

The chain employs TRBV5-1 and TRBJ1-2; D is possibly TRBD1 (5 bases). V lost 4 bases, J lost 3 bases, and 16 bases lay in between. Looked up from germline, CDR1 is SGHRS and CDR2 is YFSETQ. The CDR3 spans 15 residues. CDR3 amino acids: CASSPGLGGDYGYTF. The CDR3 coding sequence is TGCGCCAGCAGCCCGGGTTTAGGAGGGGACTATGGCTACACCTTC.

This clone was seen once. CDR3 DNA sequence: TGTGCCATCAGTGAGAGGGGTCGGGGGGCCGGGCAGTTCTTC. Protein: CAISERGRGAGQFF. This chain links TRBV10-3 with TRBJ2-1; perhaps TRBD2 as D (7 bases). Deletions cut 2 bases from V and 12 bases from J, with 17 bases between. The length of the CDR3 is 14 residues. Looked up from germline, CDR1 is ENHRY and CDR2 is SYGVKD.

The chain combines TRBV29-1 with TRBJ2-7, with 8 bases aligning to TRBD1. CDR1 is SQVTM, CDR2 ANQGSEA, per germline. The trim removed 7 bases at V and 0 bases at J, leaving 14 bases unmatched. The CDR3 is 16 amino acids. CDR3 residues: CSALGGGTGNSYEQYV. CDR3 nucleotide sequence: TGCAGCGCCTTAGGTGGGGGGACAGGCAACTCCTACGAGCAGTACGTC.